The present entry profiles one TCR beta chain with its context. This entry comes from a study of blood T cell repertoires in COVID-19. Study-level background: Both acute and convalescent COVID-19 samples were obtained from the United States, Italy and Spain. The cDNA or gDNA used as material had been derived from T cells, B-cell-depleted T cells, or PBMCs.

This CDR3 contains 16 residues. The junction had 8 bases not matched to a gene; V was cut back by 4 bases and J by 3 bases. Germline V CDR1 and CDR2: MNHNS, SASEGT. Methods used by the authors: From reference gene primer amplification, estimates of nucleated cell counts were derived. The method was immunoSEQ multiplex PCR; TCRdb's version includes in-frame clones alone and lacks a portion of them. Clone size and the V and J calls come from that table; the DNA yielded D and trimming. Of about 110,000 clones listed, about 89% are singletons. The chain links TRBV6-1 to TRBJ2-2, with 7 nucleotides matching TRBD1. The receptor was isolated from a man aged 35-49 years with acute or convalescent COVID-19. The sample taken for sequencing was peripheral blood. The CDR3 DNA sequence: TGTGCCAGCAGTGGACAGGGTAGCTTCGACACCGGGGAGCTGTTTTTT. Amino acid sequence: CASSGQGSFDTGELFF.